This T cell receptor beta chain was identified in a study of shared clonotypes between healthy human individuals (dated by TCRdb to between 2020 and 2021). Notes on the research overall: A couple of women and a few men aged 18 to 49 years were included in the cohort. Per donor, three plates each were used for CD4 naive and CD4 memory, two for CD8 naive, and one for CD8 memory. Each donor's leukapheresis produced roughly between roughly 0.85 and 10 billion PBMCs. Different laboratories and diverse techniques were used to prepare libraries and sequence TCR repertoires, to increase sequencing depth and limit assay-specific biases. To estimate repertoire size and how much clonotype sharing occurs between individuals, the study deeply sequenced the blood TCR repertoires of 4 to 6 healthy adults.

TCR CDR3 regions were amplified from genomic DNA by multiplex PCR using the deep immunoSEQ assay. For each cell subset, the extracted genomic DNA was distributed evenly across all wells of several immunoSEQ 96-well plates, and each plate served as one replicate. For sorted subsets, around 0.2 ug genomic DNA, equal to 30,000 to 35,000 T cell genomes, was loaded into each replicate PCR. Purified libraries were quantified with a Qubit 3.0 fluorometer, sized on a Bioanalyzer 2100, and re-quantified with the KAPA Library Quantification kit. Each immunoSEQ 96-well plate was sequenced on its own single-read 150-cycle Illumina NextSeq 550 flow cell. The authors' pipeline ran thus. Because the immunoSEQ output held only junctional sequences and lacked quality scores, the filtering could not match the filtering applied to full-length reads. Sequences were annotated with PyIR, a Python wrapper for IgBLAST v1.9, using IMGT germline references to assign V/J genes and CDR3. Reads were removed for weak V/J assignments (E-value above 1e-6), missing CDR3, stop codons, out-of-frame junctions, or ambiguous translated residues. V3J clonotypes were defined as sequences sharing the same inferred V gene, J gene, and CDR3 amino acid sequence. To compute the percentage overlap between repertoires, the number of shared unique clonotypes was divided by the size of the smaller repertoire. Repertoire richness was assessed with RTK rarefaction, the Chao1 estimator, and Recon v2.1 estimates of unobserved clonotypes. Generation probabilities were computed with OLGA for all TCRbeta clonotypes obtained by the gDNA method from a few donors. Here the immuneACCESS table is served through TCRdb, limited to in-frame sequences with V and J called. Missing clones are a known gap in these copies; in checked studies unresolved V genes cover under half, and the rest lacks a known reason. That table supplies the V and J calls and clone size; D and trimming were determined from the DNA. The sample table shows approximately 2.5 million clones, and 93% are seen once. The ten largest clones take up about 0.39% of the sample.

Via the germline V gene (reference sequence), CDR1 is MNHEY and CDR2 SMNVEV. Counted from cysteine to phenylalanine, this CDR3 has 14 amino acids. The kept DNA is CDR3 alone, 42 bases in frame from the first base. V is shortened by 3 bases, J by 4 bases, and the region joining them spans 9 bases. Healthy HIV-negative adults with no recently reported acute infections or vaccinations were included as donors. Every donor was a Caucasian adult residing in Nashville, Tennessee, USA. CD4+ T cells were enriched by magnetic negative selection; naive cells were then positively selected on CD45RA, and the negative fraction formed the memory subset. After blood collection by leukapheresis, PBMCs were isolated using Ficoll-Histopaque density gradient centrifugation and then cryopreserved in the vapor phase of liquid nitrogen. Analytical flow cytometry was used to check the purity and quantity of each magnetically sorted T cell population. Each sorted fraction had its genomic DNA isolated and then quantified by UV absorbance on a Nanodrop 2000c.

Paper-wide results and their limitations: Naive subsets generally had larger estimated clonotype richness than memory subsets did. Based on pairwise subsampling, the degree of clonotype sharing among donors was expected to be affected by sequencing depth. The genetic and exposure-history diversity represented was limited by the small number of donors. Sampling was restricted to blood, and TCR repertoires in tissue are likely to differ from TCR repertoires in blood. Clonotypes shared by all four sorted-subset donors showed higher generation probabilities than non-shared clonotypes. Even with the large sequencing depth, rarefaction of the sorted-subset datasets indicated that sequencing was incomplete. Across a handful of donors, roughly 5.4% of naive CD4, roughly 3.4% of naive CD8, approximately 2.5% of memory CD4, and over 0.35% of memory CD8 clonotypes were shared.

Concerning this clone: The antigen this receptor binds is unknown. Per-base quality was not reported, and no clone a single base away is much larger than it.

The chain uses TRBV27 and TRBJ1-4; matching of 5 bases hints at TRBD1 as the D gene. This receptor was identified in a man aged 18 to 30 in good health. Some clones in this sample may be carry-over from other donors' samples. Sequencing input: naive CD4+ T cells from PBMCs. In light of the paper, this sample's cell subset or site label describes: CD45RA+ positively selected. The CDR3 has the sequence CASSFSGINEKLFF. The DNA reads as follows: TGTGCCAGCAGTTTTTCAGGGATTAATGAAAAACTGTTTTTT.